The source of this T cell receptor (beta chain) is a study of blood T cell repertoires in COVID-19. For the study at large: Whether acute or convalescent, the COVID-19 samples came from the United States, Italy and Spain.

Methods used by the authors: Scientists estimated how many nucleated cells there were by amplifying reference gene primers. Data came from immunoSEQ multiplex PCR; TCRdb stores just in-frame clones and leaves some out. From that table come the V and J calls and clone size; the DNA was used to work out D and trimming. The data show 71,000 or so clones, 70% to 85% seen once. The CDR3 covers 13 residues. Germline CDR1 reads SGHDT; CDR2 reads YYEEEE. Trimming took off 5 bases at V and 4 bases at J, with 12 bases between the two ends. The clonotype comes from a man in his 70s with acute or convalescent COVID-19. V usage is TRBV5-6 and J usage is TRBJ2-5, with D perhaps matching TRBD1 (6 bases). Sample: peripheral blood. DNA for the CDR3: TGTGCCAGCAGGTTTGGACAGCGAGAGACCCAGTACTTC. Its protein is CASRFGQRETQYF.